These T cell receptor beta chains were read from a single sample in a study of T cells in Graves' hyperthyroidism and ophthalmopathy. TCRdb ran MiXCR on the multiplex PCR reads and lists one entry per CDR3 protein. The sample lists 250,000 or so distinct CDR3 sequences, around 17% occurring once. The sequenced sample was blood. The source of these receptors is a woman aged 18-30 years with Graves' ophthalmopathy. Each CDR3 is given with its conserved first and last residue. D genes are given only for firm matches. Rows may omit the clone size; those that give it use once, few, many or a size class.

J gene | V gene | clone size | D gene | CDR3 DNA | CDR3 protein
TRBJ2-7 | TRBV2 | many | . | TGTGCCAGCAGTGACGTGGGCGTAGAGCAGTACTTC | CASSDVGVEQYF
TRBJ2-6 | TRBV2 | many | . | TGTGCCAGCAGTGAAGCGAGGGTATTGGGGGCCAACGTCCTGACTTTC | CASSEARVLGANVLTF
TRBJ1-2 | TRBV19 | many | TRBD1 | TGTGCCAGTAGAAAAGCAGTGGGGACAGGGGGCGCCGGTGGCTACACCTTC | CASRKAVGTGGAGGYTF
TRBJ1-5 | TRBV2 | . | TRBD1 | TGTGCCAGCAGTGAGGCGGGGACAGGGGAGCGGCCCCAGCATTTT | CASSEAGTGERPQHF
TRBJ2-2 | TRBV28 | . | TRBD2 | TGTGCCAGTCGTACTAGCGGGGCGAACACCGGGGAGCTGTTTTTT | CASRTSGANTGELFF
TRBJ1-1 | TRBV6-1 | many | . | TGTGCCAGCAGTTTCACGAACACTGAAGCTTTCTTT | CASSFTNTEAFF
TRBJ2-3 | TRBV28 | many | TRBD2 | TGTGCCAGCAGGATCGCGGGGGGCCACACAGATACGCAGTATTTT | CASRIAGGHTDTQYF
TRBJ1-3 | TRBV2 | many | TRBD1 | TGTGCCAGCCTGACAGGGAGGAACACCATATATTTT | CASLTGRNTIYF
TRBJ1-1 | TRBV28 | . | TRBD1 | TGTGCCAGCAGTTTGGGACAGGGAGGAAGGAACACTGAAGCTTTCTTT | CASSLGQGGRNTEAFF
TRBJ2-1 | TRBV9 | . | TRBD2 | TGTGCCAGCAGCTCAGGGACTAGCGCCCCTCCCTTCTTC | CASSSGTSAPPFF
TRBJ2-5 | TRBV6-2/TRBV6-3 | many | . | TGTGCCAGCAGGGCCCTGGACAACCCTGCCGAGACCCAGTACTTC | CASRALDNPAETQYF
TRBJ2-1 | TRBV28 | many | TRBD2 | TGTGCCAGCAGCTCCCCGGGGGGGATCTACAATGAGCAGTTCTTC | CASSSPGGIYNEQFF
TRBJ2-1 | TRBV11-3 | many | . | TGTGCCAGCAGCCCCCTGGGAACCTCCTACAATGAGCAGTTCTTC | CASSPLGTSYNEQFF
TRBJ1-2 | TRBV30 | many | . | TGTGCCTGGAGTGACGAGGCAAGGGTTTCTGGCTACACCTTC | CAWSDEARVSGYTF
TRBJ1-2 | TRBV18 | many | TRBD1 | TGTGCCAGCTCACCCGGGACAGGCGTTAACTATGGCTACACCTTC | CASSPGTGVNYGYTF
TRBJ1-1 | TRBV2 | many | . | TGTGCCAGCAGTGCCCGGACAGCGAGCACTGAAGCTTTCTTT | CASSARTASTEAFF
TRBJ1-2 | TRBV6-1 | many | . | TGTGCCAGCAGTGAAGCGCTGCAGGGAGTCTATGGCTACACCTTC | CASSEALQGVYGYTF
TRBJ2-2 | TRBV20-1 | many | TRBD2 | TGCAGTGCTAGTTTGACTAGCCTGAACACCGGGGAGCTGTTTTTT | CSASLTSLNTGELFF
TRBJ1-1 | TRBV5-8 | many | . | TGTGCCAGCAGCGCAGACAGCAACACTGAAGCTTTCTTT | CASSADSNTEAFF
TRBJ2-1 | TRBV7-9 | few | . | TGTGCCGTATTAGCGGAGCGATACAATGAGCAGTTCTTC | CAVLAERYNEQFF
TRBJ2-7 | TRBV7-8 | . | TRBD2 | TGTGCCAGCAGACTAGCGGGGGGGCAGACCTCCTACGAGCAGTACTTC | CASRLAGGQTSYEQYF
TRBJ1-5 | TRBV6-1 | many | TRBD1 | TGTGCCAGCAGTTCCATCGGGACAGCAGGCAATCAGCCCCAGCATTTT | CASSSIGTAGNQPQHF